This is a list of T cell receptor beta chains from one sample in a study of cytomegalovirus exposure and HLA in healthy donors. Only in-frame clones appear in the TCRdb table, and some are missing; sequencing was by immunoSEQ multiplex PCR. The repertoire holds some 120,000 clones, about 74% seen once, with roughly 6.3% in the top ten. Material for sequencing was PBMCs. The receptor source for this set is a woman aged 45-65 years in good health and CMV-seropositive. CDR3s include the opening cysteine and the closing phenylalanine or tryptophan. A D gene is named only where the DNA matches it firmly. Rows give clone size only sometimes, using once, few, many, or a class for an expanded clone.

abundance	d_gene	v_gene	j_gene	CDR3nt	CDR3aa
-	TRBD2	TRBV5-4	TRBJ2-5	TGTGCCAGCAGCTCGAGCGCATCGCGGGGGAGAGAGACCCAGTACTTC	CASSSSASRGRETQYF
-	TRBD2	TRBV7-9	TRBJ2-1	TGTGCCAGCAGCGGACTAGCGGGCTCCTACAATGAGCAGTTCTTC	CASSGLAGSYNEQFF
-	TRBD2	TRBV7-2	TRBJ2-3	TGTGCCAGCAGCCAGGGACTAGCAGATACGCAGTATTTT	CASSQGLADTQYF
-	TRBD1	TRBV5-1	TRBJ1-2	TGCGCCAGCAGCTTGGCCGGGGACAGCTACTATGGCTACACCTTC	CASSLAGDSYYGYTF
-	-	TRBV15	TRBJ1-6	TGTGCCACCAGCAGAGACGTGGCATCAAATAATTCACCCCTCCACTTT	CATSRDVASNNSPLHF
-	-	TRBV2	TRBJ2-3	TGTGCCAGCATTCCGTCCTTCGGGGTAGTCGCAGATACGCAGTATTTT	CASIPSFGVVADTQYF
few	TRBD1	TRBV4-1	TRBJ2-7	TGCGCCAGCAGCCGGGGGGGACAGGGGGACGAGCAGTACTTC	CASSRGGQGDEQYF
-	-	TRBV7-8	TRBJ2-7	TGTGCCAGCAGCCCCGGGACACCACACTACGAGCAGTACTTC	CASSPGTPHYEQYF
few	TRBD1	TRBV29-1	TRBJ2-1	TGCAGCGGGGGACAGGGCTATGAGCAGTTCTTC	CSGGQGYEQFF
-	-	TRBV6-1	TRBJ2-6	TGTGCCAGTAGTCCCAACTCTGGGGCCAACGTCCTGACTTTC	CASSPNSGANVLTF
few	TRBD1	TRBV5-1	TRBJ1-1	TGCGCCAGTTCAGGGGGCGGCGGCACTGAAGCTTTCTTT	CASSGGGGTEAFF
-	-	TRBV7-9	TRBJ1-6	TGTGCCAGCAGTCAAGGGGCAAATTCACCCCTCCACTTT	CASSQGANSPLHF
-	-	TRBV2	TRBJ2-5	TGTGCCAGCAGTCCCGAGCAGGGGAGGGGCGAGACCCAGTACTTC	CASSPEQGRGETQYF
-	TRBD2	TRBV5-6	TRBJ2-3	TGTGCCAGCAGCTTGGTGGTTAGCGGGGCACGCACAGATACGCAGTATTTT	CASSLVVSGARTDTQYF
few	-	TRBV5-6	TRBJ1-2	TGTGCCAGCAGCTTGGGGTCCGAGCAGGGCTACCCCTTC	CASSLGSEQGYPF
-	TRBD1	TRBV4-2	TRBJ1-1	TGTGCCAGCAGCCAACCGGACAGGGGTGAAACTGAAGCTTTCTTT	CASSQPDRGETEAFF
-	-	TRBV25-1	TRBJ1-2	TGTGCCAGCAGTGGGTTGGGGGGTGGCTACACCTTC	CASSGLGGGYTF
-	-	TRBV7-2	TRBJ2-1	TGTGCCAGCAGCTTAGGACTAAATGAGCAGTTCTTC	CASSLGLNEQFF
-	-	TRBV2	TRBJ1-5	TGTGCCAGCGCCGAGGAGGAGAATCAGCCCCAGCATTTT	CASAEEENQPQHF
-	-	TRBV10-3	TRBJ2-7	TGTGCCATCAGTGTCGGTAGCGAGCAGTACTTC	CAISVGSEQYF
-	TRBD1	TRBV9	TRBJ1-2	TGTGCCAGCGGCTCACCGGGACAGAGAACCCATGGCTACACCTTC	CASGSPGQRTHGYTF
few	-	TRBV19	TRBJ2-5	TGTGCCAGTAGTGCTCCTTGGGGTGCCGGGGGGCAACAAGAGACCCAGTACTTC	CASSAPWGAGGQQETQYF
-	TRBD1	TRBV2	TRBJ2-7	TGTGCCAGCAGTGAAGACAGGGGCTCCTACGAGCAGTACTTC	CASSEDRGSYEQYF
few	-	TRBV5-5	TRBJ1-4	TGTGCCAGCAGCTTGCCCACACAATCAACTAATGAAAAACTGTTTTTT	CASSLPTQSTNEKLFF
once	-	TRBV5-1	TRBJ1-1	TGCGCCAGCAGCTTATCAGGGATGAACACTGAAGCTTTCTTT	CASSLSGMNTEAFF
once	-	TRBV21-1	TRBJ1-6	TGTGCCAGCAGCAAAGGGGACGGGACAGGGGGAGATAATTCACCCCTCCACTTT	CASSKGDGTGGDNSPLHF
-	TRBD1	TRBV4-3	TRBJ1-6	TGCCCCAGCAGCCAAGACAGGGTAGGATACTCACCCCTCCACTTT	CPSSQDRVGYSPLHF
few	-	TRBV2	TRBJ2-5	TGTGCCAGCAGCGACGGGGGGCAGGGGCAAGAGACCCAGTACTTC	CASSDGGQGQETQYF
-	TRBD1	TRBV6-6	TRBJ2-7	TGTGCCAGCTCAGAAAACAGGGGAGACGAGCAGTACTTC	CASSENRGDEQYF
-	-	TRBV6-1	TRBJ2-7	TGTGCCAGCAGTTCCGACTATATCTACGAGCAGTACTTC	CASSSDYIYEQYF
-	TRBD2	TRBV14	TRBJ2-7	TGTGCCAGCAGCCAAGTTGGACTAGCGGGGGGCGAGCAGTACTTC	CASSQVGLAGGEQYF
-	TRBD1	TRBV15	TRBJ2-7	TGTGCCACCAGTATAAACAGGGGGCGCGAATACGAGCAGTACTTC	CATSINRGREYEQYF
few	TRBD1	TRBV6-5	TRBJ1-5	TGTGCCACGACCCCCGGACAGGGGGATCAGCCCCAGCATTTT	CATTPGQGDQPQHF
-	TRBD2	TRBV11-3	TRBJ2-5	TGTGCCAGCGCCGGGACTAGCGGGGTCCAAGAGACCCAGTACTTC	CASAGTSGVQETQYF
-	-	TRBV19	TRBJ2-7	TGTGCCAGTAGTATCAAAGGGGCGGATTCCTACGAGCAGTACTTC	CASSIKGADSYEQYF
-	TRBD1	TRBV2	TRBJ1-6	TGTGCCAGCAGTGAATATACTGGCCAGGGGGCATCGGGCGTTGATTCACCCCTCCACTTT	CASSEYTGQGASGVDSPLHF
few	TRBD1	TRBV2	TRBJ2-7	TGTGCCAGCTTTGGGACAGGGAGCACCTACGAGCAGTACTTC	CASFGTGSTYEQYF
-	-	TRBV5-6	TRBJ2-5	TGTGCCAGCAGCCCCTCCGGGTTTGAAGAGACCCAGTACTTC	CASSPSGFEETQYF
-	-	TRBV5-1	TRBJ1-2	TGCGCCAGCTCTCAAAGGAGGGACTATGGCTACACCTTC	CASSQRRDYGYTF
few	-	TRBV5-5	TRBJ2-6	TGTGCCAGCAGCTTGGCCCCGGGCTCTGGGGCCAACGTCCTGACTTTC	CASSLAPGSGANVLTF
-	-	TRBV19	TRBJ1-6	TGTGCCAGTAGCCTTACCAGGCGACCAACACCCCTCCACTTT	CASSLTRRPTPLHF
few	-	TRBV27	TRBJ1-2	TGTGCCAGCAGTTTACGGGGACTCCCCTCCTATGGCTACACCTTC	CASSLRGLPSYGYTF
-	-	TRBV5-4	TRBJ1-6	TGTGCCAGCAGCTCGGACACCCTCACCTATAATTCACCCCTCCACTTT	CASSSDTLTYNSPLHF
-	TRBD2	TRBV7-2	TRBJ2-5	TGTGCCAGCAGCTCGCCGGGACTAGCGGTTTTGGAGACCCAGTACTTC	CASSSPGLAVLETQYF
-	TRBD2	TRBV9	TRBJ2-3	TGTGCCAGCAGCTCGATAGCGGGGAGCACAGATACGCAGTATTTT	CASSSIAGSTDTQYF
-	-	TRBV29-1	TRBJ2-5	TGCAGCGTTGGTCCAGGCCAAGAGACCCAGTACTTC	CSVGPGQETQYF
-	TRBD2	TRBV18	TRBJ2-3	TGTGCCAGCTCACCACCCGGGACTAGAGTACATACGCAGTATTTT	CASSPPGTRVHTQYF
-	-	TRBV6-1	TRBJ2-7	TGTGCCAGCAGGGAAAGGGTATCAGGGTTACCCTACGAGCAGTACTTC	CASRERVSGLPYEQYF
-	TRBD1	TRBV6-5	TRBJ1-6	TGTGCCAGCAGTCCCCGACAGGGTAGGAATTCACCCCTCCACTTT	CASSPRQGRNSPLHF
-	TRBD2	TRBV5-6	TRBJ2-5	TGTGCCAGCCTCTCAGCGGGGAGACAAGAGACCCAGTACTTC	CASLSAGRQETQYF
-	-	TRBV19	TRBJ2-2	TGTGCCAGTAGTATTGAGTGGGAGCTGTTTTTT	CASSIEWELFF
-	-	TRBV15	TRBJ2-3	TGTGCCACCAGCAGAGGTGTCATCGGACAGAGCACAGATACGCAGTATTTT	CATSRGVIGQSTDTQYF
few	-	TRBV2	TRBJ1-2	TGTGCCAGCAGGGCCGGCGGGACTGACTATGGCTACCCCTTC	CASRAGGTDYGYPF